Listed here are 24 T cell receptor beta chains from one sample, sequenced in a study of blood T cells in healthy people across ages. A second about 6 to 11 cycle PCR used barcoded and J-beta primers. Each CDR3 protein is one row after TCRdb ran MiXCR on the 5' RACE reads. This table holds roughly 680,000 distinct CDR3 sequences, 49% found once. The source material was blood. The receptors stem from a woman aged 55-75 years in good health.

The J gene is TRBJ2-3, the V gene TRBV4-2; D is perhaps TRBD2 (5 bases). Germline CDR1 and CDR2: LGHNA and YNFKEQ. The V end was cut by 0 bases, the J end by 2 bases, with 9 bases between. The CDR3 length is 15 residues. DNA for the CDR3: TGTGCCAGCAGCCAAGATGAGGGTAACACAGATACGCAGTATTTT. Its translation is CASSQDEGNTDTQYF.

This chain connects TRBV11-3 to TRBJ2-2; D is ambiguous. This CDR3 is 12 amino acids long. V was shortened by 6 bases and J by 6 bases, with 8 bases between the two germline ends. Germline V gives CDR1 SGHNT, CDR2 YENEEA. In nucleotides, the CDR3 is TGTGCCAGCAGTTTTAAATCCGGGGAGCTGTTTTTT. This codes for CASSFKSGELFF.

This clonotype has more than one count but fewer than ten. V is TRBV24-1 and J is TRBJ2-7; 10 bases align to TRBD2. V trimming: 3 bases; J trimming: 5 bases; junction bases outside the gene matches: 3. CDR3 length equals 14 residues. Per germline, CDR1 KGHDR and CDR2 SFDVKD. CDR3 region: CATSDPGTSDEQYF. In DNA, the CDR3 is TGTGCCACCAGTGATCCCGGGACTAGCGACGAGCAGTACTTC.

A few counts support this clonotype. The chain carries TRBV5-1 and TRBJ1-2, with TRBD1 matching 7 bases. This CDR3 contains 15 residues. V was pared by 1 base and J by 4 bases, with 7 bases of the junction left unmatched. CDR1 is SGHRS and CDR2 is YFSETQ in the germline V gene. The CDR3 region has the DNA TGCGCCAGCAGCTTGACAGGGGCGGGTGCCTATGGCTACACCTTC. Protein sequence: CASSLTGAGAYGYTF.

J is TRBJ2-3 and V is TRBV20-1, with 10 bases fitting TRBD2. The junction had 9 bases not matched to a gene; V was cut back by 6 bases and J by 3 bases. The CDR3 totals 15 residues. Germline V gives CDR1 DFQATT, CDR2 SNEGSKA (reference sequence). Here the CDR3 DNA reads TGCAGTGCCGACCCTAGCGGGAGTCGGACAGATACGCAGTATTTT. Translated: CSADPSGSRTDTQYF.

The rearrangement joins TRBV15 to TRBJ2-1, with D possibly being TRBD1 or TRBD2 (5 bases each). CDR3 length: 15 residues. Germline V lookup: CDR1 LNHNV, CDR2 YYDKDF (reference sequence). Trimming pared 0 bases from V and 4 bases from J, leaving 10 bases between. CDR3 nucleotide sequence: TGTGCCACCAGCAGAGATCGGGACCCATACAATGAGCAGTTCTTC. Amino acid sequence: CATSRDRDPYNEQFF.

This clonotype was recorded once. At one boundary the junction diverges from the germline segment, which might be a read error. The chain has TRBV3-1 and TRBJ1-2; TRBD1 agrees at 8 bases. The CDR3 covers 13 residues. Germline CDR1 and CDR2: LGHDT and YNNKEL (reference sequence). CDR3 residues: CASSCRTGTGYTF. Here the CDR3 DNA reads TGTGCCAGCAGCTGCCGGACAGGGACTGGCTATACCTTC.

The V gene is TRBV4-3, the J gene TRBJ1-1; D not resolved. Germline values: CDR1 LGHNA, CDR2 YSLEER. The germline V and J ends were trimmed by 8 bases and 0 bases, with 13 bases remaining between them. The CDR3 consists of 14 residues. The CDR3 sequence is CASFTDLMNTEAFF. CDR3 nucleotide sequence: TGCGCCAGCTTCACAGACCTCATGAACACTGAAGCTTTCTTT.

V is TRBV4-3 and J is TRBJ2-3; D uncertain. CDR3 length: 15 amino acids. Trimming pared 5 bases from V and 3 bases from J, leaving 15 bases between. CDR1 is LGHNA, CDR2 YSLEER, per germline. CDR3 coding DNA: TGCGCCAGCAGCTCAACTATCCTTCATACAGATACGCAGTATTTT. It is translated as CASSSTILHTDTQYF.

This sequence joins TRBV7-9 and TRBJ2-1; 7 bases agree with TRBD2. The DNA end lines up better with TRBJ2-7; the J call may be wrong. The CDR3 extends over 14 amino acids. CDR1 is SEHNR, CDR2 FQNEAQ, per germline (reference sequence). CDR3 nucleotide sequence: TGTGCCAGCAGCTTAGGACTAGCCGTTAATGAGCAGTACTTC. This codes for CASSLGLAVNEQYF.

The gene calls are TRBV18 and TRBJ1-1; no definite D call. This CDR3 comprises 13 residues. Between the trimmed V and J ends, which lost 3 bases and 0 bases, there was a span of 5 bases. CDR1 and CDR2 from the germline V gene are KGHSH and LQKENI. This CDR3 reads CASSPELNTEAFF. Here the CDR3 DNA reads TGTGCCAGCTCACCCGAACTGAACACTGAAGCTTTCTTT.

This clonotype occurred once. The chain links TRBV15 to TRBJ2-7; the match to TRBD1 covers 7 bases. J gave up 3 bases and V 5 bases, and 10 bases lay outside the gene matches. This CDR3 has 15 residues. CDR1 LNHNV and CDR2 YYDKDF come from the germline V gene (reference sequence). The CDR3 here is CATSVDRVVSYEQYF. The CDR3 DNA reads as TGTGCCACCAGCGTCGACAGGGTTGTGAGCTACGAGCAGTACTTC.

CDR3 in DNA: TGCGCCAGCAGCTGGCTAGCGGCATCAGATACGCAGTATTTT. Translation gives CASSWLAASDTQYF. The chain uses TRBV5-1 and TRBJ2-3; 7 nucleotides line up with TRBD2. The CDR3 is 14 residues long. V was pared by 3 bases and J by 4 bases, with 5 bases of the junction left unmatched. The germline gives CDR1 SGHRS, CDR2 YFSETQ.

The DNA of the CDR3 is TGTGCCAGCAGCGCATCTGGTGTCACTGAAGCTTTCTTT. The encoded protein is CASSASGVTEAFF. V and J are TRBV9 and TRBJ1-1, with D unclear. The V gene lost 3 bases and the J gene lost 4 bases, with 10 bases spanning the gap. This CDR3 has 13 residues. In germline, CDR1 is SGDLS, CDR2 YYNGEE.

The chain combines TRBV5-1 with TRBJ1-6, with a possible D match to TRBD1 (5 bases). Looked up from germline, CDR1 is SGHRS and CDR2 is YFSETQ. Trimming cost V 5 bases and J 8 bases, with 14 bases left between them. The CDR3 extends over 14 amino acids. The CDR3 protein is CASRDGTADSPLHF. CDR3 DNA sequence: TGCGCCAGCAGGGACGGGACTGCGGATTCACCCCTCCACTTT.

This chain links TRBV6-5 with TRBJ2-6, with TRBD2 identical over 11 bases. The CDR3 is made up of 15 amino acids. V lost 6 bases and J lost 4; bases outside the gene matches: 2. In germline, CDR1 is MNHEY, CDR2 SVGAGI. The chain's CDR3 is CASRLAGAGANVLTF. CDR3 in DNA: TGTGCCAGCAGACTAGCGGGAGCGGGGGCCAACGTCCTGACTTTC.

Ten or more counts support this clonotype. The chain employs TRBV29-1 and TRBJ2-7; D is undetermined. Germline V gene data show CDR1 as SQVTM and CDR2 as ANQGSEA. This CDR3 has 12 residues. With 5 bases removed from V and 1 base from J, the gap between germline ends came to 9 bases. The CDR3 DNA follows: TGCAGCGTTCGCACGGATTCCTACGAGCAGTACTTC. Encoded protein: CSVRTDSYEQYF.

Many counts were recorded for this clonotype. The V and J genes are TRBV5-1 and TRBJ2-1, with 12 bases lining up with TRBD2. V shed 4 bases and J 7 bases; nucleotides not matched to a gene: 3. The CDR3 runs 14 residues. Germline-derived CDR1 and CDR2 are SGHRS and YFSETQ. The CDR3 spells CASSRLAGDNEQFF. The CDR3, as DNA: TGCGCCAGCAGCCGACTAGCGGGAGATAATGAGCAGTTCTTC. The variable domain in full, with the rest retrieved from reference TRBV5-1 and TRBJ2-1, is KAGVTQTPRYLIKTRGQQVTLSCSPISGHRSVSWYQQTPGQGLQFLFEYFSETQRNKGNFPGRFSGRQFSNSRSEMNVSTLELGDSALYLCASSRLAGDNEQFFGPGTRLTVL.

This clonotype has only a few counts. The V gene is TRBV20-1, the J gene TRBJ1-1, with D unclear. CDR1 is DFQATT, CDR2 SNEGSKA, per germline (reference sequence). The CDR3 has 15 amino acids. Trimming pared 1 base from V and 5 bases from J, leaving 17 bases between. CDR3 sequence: CSARVGSNYGTEAFF. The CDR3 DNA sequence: TGCAGTGCTAGAGTTGGGTCAAACTATGGGACTGAAGCTTTCTTT.

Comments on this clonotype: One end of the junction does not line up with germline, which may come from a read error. CDR3 nucleotides: TGTGCCAGCAATACAGCGGGAGGGAGGGAGACCCGGTACTTC. This gives the protein CASNTAGGRETRYF. The chain recombines TRBV6-5 with TRBJ2-5; 10 bases are shared with TRBD2. The CDR3 contains 14 residues. The germline gives CDR1 MNHEY, CDR2 SVGAGI.

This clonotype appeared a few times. The CDR3 nucleotides read TGTGCCAGCTCACCGAGGACAGGTTCCACAGATACGCAGTATTTT. It is translated as CASSPRTGSTDTQYF. This chain connects TRBV18 to TRBJ2-3; 7 positions agree with TRBD1. V lost 3 bases to trimming and J lost 2 bases; unmatched junction nucleotides: 5. Germline V lookup: CDR1 KGHSH, CDR2 LQKENI. The CDR3 spans 15 residues.

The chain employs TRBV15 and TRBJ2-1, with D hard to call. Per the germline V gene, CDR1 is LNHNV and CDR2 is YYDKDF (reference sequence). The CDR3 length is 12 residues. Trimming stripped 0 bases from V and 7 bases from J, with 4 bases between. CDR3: CATSREVNEQFF. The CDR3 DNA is TGTGCCACCAGCAGAGAGGTAAATGAGCAGTTCTTC.

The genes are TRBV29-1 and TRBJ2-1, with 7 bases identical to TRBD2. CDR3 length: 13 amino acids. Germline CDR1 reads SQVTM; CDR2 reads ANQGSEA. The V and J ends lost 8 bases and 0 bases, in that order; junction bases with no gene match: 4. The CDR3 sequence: CSFSGISYNEQFF. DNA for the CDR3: TGCAGCTTCAGCGGGATCTCCTACAATGAGCAGTTCTTC.

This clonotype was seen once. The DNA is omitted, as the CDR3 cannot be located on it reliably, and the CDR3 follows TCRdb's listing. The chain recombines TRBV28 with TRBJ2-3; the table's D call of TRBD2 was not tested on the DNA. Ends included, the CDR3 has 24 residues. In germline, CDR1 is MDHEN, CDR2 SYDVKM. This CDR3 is CASSFRRSGGYTFGSGTSTDTQYF.